This TCR beta chain was observed in a study of T cell responses to AZD1222 COVID-19 vaccine. Germline CDR1 MDHEN, CDR2 SYDVKM. The germline V and J ends were trimmed by 6 bases and 2 bases, with 8 bases remaining between them. This CDR3 spans 12 amino acids. As concerns this clone: The antigen is undetermined.

Study findings and constraints: Across spike, vaccine-associated CD4 TCRs were found, dominant at 160-218 and 743-854.

Method: immunoSEQ multiplex PCR; TCRdb's copy keeps in-frame clones and lacks some. This repertoire shows fewer than 150,000 clones, about 85% found once; its top ten account for about 6.2%. The TCR sequence derives from an adult in good health. The chain recombines TRBV28 with TRBJ2-7; D is unclear. The input for sequencing was peripheral blood, taken on day 0 of AZD1222 vaccination. CDR3 nucleotides: TGTGCCAGCAGGGGCGGCCCCTACGAGCAGTACTTC. Its translation is CASRGGPYEQYF.